A selection of T cell receptor beta chains follows, all from one sample in a study of cytomegalovirus exposure and HLA in healthy donors. The method was immunoSEQ multiplex PCR; TCRdb's version includes in-frame clones alone and lacks a portion of them. The sample shows 150,000 to 200,000 clones, nearly 80% of them seen only once. The specimen was PBMCs. The receptors derive from a woman in her twenties or thirties in good health and CMV-seropositive. Each CDR3 is given with its conserved first and last residue. D genes are given only for firm matches. The size of a clone is reported for some rows only, either as once, few or many, or as a class for expanded clones.

clone size: NA; V gene: TRBV9; D gene: NA; J gene: TRBJ2-7; CDR3 protein: CASSVVVGGEQYF; CDR3 DNA: TGTGCCAGCAGCGTAGTAGTAGGCGGCGAGCAGTACTTC
clone size: NA; V gene: TRBV5-6; D gene: NA; J gene: TRBJ1-1; CDR3 protein: CASLEGWDTEAFF; CDR3 DNA: TGTGCCAGCCTCGAGGGTTGGGACACTGAAGCTTTCTTT
clone size: NA; V gene: TRBV2; D gene: TRBD1; J gene: TRBJ1-2; CDR3 protein: CASSVTGGAINNYGYTF; CDR3 DNA: TGTGCCAGCAGTGTTACAGGGGGCGCAATAAATAACTATGGCTACACCTTC
clone size: once; V gene: TRBV5-1; D gene: TRBD1; J gene: TRBJ2-3; CDR3 protein: CASSPGTGIATDTQYF; CDR3 DNA: TGCGCCAGCAGCCCGGGGACAGGGATAGCTACAGATACGCAGTATTTT
clone size: few; V gene: TRBV21-1; D gene: NA; J gene: TRBJ2-7; CDR3 protein: CASSAGGPYEQYF; CDR3 DNA: TGTGCCAGCAGCGCAGGGGGACCCTACGAGCAGTACTTC
clone size: NA; V gene: TRBV29-1; D gene: NA; J gene: TRBJ1-1; CDR3 protein: CSVVSTEAFF; CDR3 DNA: TGCAGCGTTGTCAGCACTGAAGCTTTCTTT
clone size: NA; V gene: TRBV29-1; D gene: TRBD1; J gene: TRBJ2-7; CDR3 protein: CSREDRAYEQYF; CDR3 DNA: TGCAGCAGAGAAGACAGGGCCTACGAGCAGTACTTC
clone size: NA; V gene: TRBV4-2; D gene: NA; J gene: TRBJ2-7; CDR3 protein: CASSLIEGEGGYEQYF; CDR3 DNA: TGTGCCAGCAGCCTAATCGAAGGGGAAGGGGGATACGAGCAGTACTTC
clone size: NA; V gene: TRBV27; D gene: TRBD1; J gene: TRBJ1-2; CDR3 protein: CASRPTGGGYGYTF; CDR3 DNA: TGTGCCAGCAGACCGACAGGGGGCGGCTATGGCTACACCTTC
clone size: NA; V gene: TRBV5-1; D gene: TRBD1; J gene: TRBJ2-7; CDR3 protein: CASSLAATGEQYF; CDR3 DNA: TGCGCCAGCAGCTTGGCAGCGACAGGGGAGCAGTACTTC
clone size: NA; V gene: TRBV7-3; D gene: TRBD1; J gene: TRBJ2-1; CDR3 protein: CASSFSRDRAQFF; CDR3 DNA: TGTGCCAGCAGCTTTTCTCGGGACAGAGCCCAGTTCTTC
clone size: NA; V gene: TRBV27; D gene: NA; J gene: TRBJ2-7; CDR3 protein: CVSSLFATGLEQYF; CDR3 DNA: TGTGTCAGCAGTTTATTCGCTACAGGGTTGGAGCAGTACTTC
clone size: NA; V gene: TRBV4-1; D gene: NA; J gene: TRBJ1-5; CDR3 protein: CASSQDPGNQPQHF; CDR3 DNA: TGCGCCAGCAGCCAAGATCCCGGGAATCAGCCCCAGCATTTT
clone size: NA; V gene: TRBV6-1; D gene: NA; J gene: TRBJ2-7; CDR3 protein: CASTSGPRNYEQYF; CDR3 DNA: TGTGCCAGCACCTCAGGGCCGAGGAACTACGAGCAGTACTTC
clone size: NA; V gene: TRBV2; D gene: NA; J gene: TRBJ2-7; CDR3 protein: CAISPRVSYEQYF; CDR3 DNA: TGTGCCATCTCCCCCAGGGTATCCTACGAGCAGTACTTC
clone size: NA; V gene: TRBV5-1; D gene: TRBD2; J gene: TRBJ2-7; CDR3 protein: CASFTAAGAHEQYF; CDR3 DNA: TGCGCCAGCTTCACGGCAGCGGGAGCCCACGAGCAGTACTTC
clone size: once; V gene: TRBV19; D gene: NA; J gene: TRBJ2-2; CDR3 protein: CASTALTPQRSANTGELFF; CDR3 DNA: TGTGCCAGTACCGCTCTGACACCACAAAGGTCCGCGAACACCGGGGAGCTGTTTTTT
clone size: NA; V gene: TRBV13; D gene: TRBD1; J gene: TRBJ2-1; CDR3 protein: CASSSYRGFDEQFF; CDR3 DNA: TGTGCCAGCAGCTCGTACAGGGGTTTTGATGAGCAGTTCTTC
clone size: NA; V gene: TRBV10-1; D gene: TRBD2; J gene: TRBJ2-2; CDR3 protein: CASMGGSTGGLFF; CDR3 DNA: TGCGCCAGCATGGGCGGGAGCACCGGGGGGCTGTTTTTT
clone size: NA; V gene: TRBV18; D gene: NA; J gene: TRBJ1-2; CDR3 protein: CASSPRQELGYGYTF; CDR3 DNA: TGTGCCAGCTCACCGAGACAGGAGCTTGGGTATGGCTACACCTTC
clone size: NA; V gene: TRBV27; D gene: NA; J gene: TRBJ1-6; CDR3 protein: CASSLSANFASPLHF; CDR3 DNA: TGTGCCAGCAGTTTATCCGCGAACTTTGCATCACCCCTCCACTTT
clone size: NA; V gene: TRBV7-9; D gene: NA; J gene: TRBJ2-6; CDR3 protein: CSSSSGANVLTF; CDR3 DNA: TGTTCCAGCAGCTCGGGGGCCAACGTCCTGACTTTC
clone size: NA; V gene: TRBV2; D gene: NA; J gene: TRBJ1-2; CDR3 protein: CASSQRGGYGYTF; CDR3 DNA: TGTGCCAGCAGCCAAAGGGGGGGCTATGGCTACACCTTC
clone size: NA; V gene: TRBV9; D gene: TRBD2; J gene: TRBJ2-4; CDR3 protein: CASSYGTSGIENIQYF; CDR3 DNA: TGTGCCAGCAGCTATGGGACTAGCGGCATAGAAAACATTCAGTACTTC
clone size: few; V gene: TRBV2; D gene: NA; J gene: TRBJ1-2; CDR3 protein: CASSEDQGEGGYTF; CDR3 DNA: TGTGCCAGCAGTGAGGATCAAGGGGAGGGGGGCTACACCTTC
clone size: NA; V gene: TRBV27; D gene: TRBD2; J gene: TRBJ2-1; CDR3 protein: CASGLAVSSYNEQFF; CDR3 DNA: TGTGCCAGCGGACTAGCGGTTAGCTCCTACAATGAGCAGTTCTTC
clone size: once; V gene: TRBV28; D gene: NA; J gene: TRBJ1-5; CDR3 protein: CASHETRDQPQHF; CDR3 DNA: TGTGCCAGCCACGAGACCCGGGATCAGCCCCAGCATTTT
clone size: NA; V gene: TRBV4-2; D gene: NA; J gene: TRBJ2-3; CDR3 protein: CASSPPGEGTQYF; CDR3 DNA: TGTGCCAGCAGCCCCCCCGGCGAGGGAACGCAGTATTTT
clone size: NA; V gene: TRBV29-1; D gene: TRBD2; J gene: TRBJ2-5; CDR3 protein: CSVFDPQGGETQYF; CDR3 DNA: TGCAGCGTCTTCGATCCGCAGGGAGGGGAGACCCAGTACTTC
clone size: NA; V gene: TRBV27; D gene: NA; J gene: TRBJ1-2; CDR3 protein: CASRGVIYGYTF; CDR3 DNA: TGTGCCAGCAGGGGCGTTATCTATGGCTACACCTTC
clone size: NA; V gene: TRBV7-9; D gene: NA; J gene: TRBJ2-5; CDR3 protein: CASSLDSHIQETQYF; CDR3 DNA: TGTGCCAGCAGCTTGGACTCCCATATCCAAGAGACCCAGTACTTC
clone size: NA; V gene: TRBV10-2; D gene: NA; J gene: TRBJ2-5; CDR3 protein: CASSERGRSETQYF; CDR3 DNA: TGCGCCAGCAGTGAGAGGGGTAGGTCGGAGACCCAGTACTTC
clone size: few; V gene: TRBV27; D gene: NA; J gene: TRBJ1-2; CDR3 protein: CASRPTTGLGYGYTF; CDR3 DNA: TGTGCCAGCAGGCCTACTACAGGGCTCGGCTATGGCTACACCTTC
clone size: few; V gene: TRBV4-1; D gene: NA; J gene: TRBJ2-3; CDR3 protein: CASTSGTDTQYF; CDR3 DNA: TGCGCCAGCACCAGCGGCACAGATACGCAGTATTTT
clone size: once; V gene: TRBV28; D gene: NA; J gene: TRBJ2-1; CDR3 protein: CASSPQGAHNEQFF; CDR3 DNA: TGTGCCAGCAGTCCCCAAGGAGCTCACAATGAGCAGTTCTTC
clone size: NA; V gene: TRBV11-2; D gene: NA; J gene: TRBJ1-4; CDR3 protein: CASSRATSKEKLFF; CDR3 DNA: TGTGCCAGCAGCCGCGCCACCTCGAAGGAAAAACTGTTTTTT
clone size: NA; V gene: TRBV18; D gene: NA; J gene: TRBJ2-5; CDR3 protein: CASSPAGRRETQYF; CDR3 DNA: TGTGCCAGCTCACCAGCAGGGAGGAGAGAGACCCAGTACTTC
clone size: NA; V gene: TRBV5-1; D gene: TRBD1; J gene: TRBJ2-7; CDR3 protein: CASSLVGQDDYEQYF; CDR3 DNA: TGCGCCAGCAGCTTGGTTGGACAGGACGACTACGAGCAGTACTTC
clone size: NA; V gene: TRBV15; D gene: NA; J gene: TRBJ2-5; CDR3 protein: CATSRAYGEQYF; CDR3 DNA: TGTGCCACCAGCAGAGCCTACGGGGAGCAGTACTTC
clone size: NA; V gene: TRBV28; D gene: NA; J gene: TRBJ2-1; CDR3 protein: CASLGGNSNEQFF; CDR3 DNA: TGTGCCAGCCTGGGGGGAAACAGCAATGAGCAGTTCTTC
clone size: few; V gene: TRBV10-2; D gene: TRBD1; J gene: TRBJ2-1; CDR3 protein: CASSELWGQRGSYNEQFF; CDR3 DNA: TGCGCCAGCAGTGAGCTGTGGGGACAGAGAGGCTCCTACAATGAGCAGTTCTTC
clone size: NA; V gene: TRBV28; D gene: NA; J gene: TRBJ2-7; CDR3 protein: CASSWGGSYEQYF; CDR3 DNA: TGTGCCAGCAGTTGGGGCGGCTCCTACGAGCAGTACTTC
clone size: NA; V gene: TRBV7-6; D gene: TRBD1; J gene: TRBJ2-3; CDR3 protein: CASSLVGDREQYF; CDR3 DNA: TGTGCCAGCAGCTTAGTCGGCGACAGGGAGCAGTATTTT
clone size: NA; V gene: TRBV29-1; D gene: NA; J gene: TRBJ1-5; CDR3 protein: CSVETASNQPQHF; CDR3 DNA: TGCAGCGTCGAGACAGCAAGCAATCAGCCCCAGCATTTT
clone size: NA; V gene: TRBV5-4; D gene: NA; J gene: TRBJ2-2; CDR3 protein: CASSLGALTYTGELFF; CDR3 DNA: TGTGCCAGCAGCTTGGGGGCGCTTACCTACACCGGGGAGCTGTTTTTT
clone size: NA; V gene: TRBV7-2; D gene: NA; J gene: TRBJ2-7; CDR3 protein: CASSLMSRSYEQYF; CDR3 DNA: TGTGCCAGCAGCTTAATGAGTCGCTCCTACGAGCAGTACTTC